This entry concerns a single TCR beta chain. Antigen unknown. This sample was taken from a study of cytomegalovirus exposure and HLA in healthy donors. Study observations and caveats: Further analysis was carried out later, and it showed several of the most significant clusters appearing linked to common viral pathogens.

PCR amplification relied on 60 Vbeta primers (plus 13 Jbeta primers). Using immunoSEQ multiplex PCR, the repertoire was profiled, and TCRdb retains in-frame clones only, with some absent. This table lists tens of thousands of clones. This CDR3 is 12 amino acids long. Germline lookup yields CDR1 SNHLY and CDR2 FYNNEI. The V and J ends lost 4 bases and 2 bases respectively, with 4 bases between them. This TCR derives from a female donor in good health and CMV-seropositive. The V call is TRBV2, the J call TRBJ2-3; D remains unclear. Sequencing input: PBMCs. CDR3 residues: CASSVVTDTQYF. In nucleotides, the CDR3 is TGTGCCAGCAGTGTCGTCACAGATACGCAGTATTTT. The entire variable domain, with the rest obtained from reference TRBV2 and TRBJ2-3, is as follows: EPEVTQTPSHQVTQMGQEVILRCVPISNHLYFYWYRQILGQKVEFLVSFYNNEISEKSEIFDDQFSVERPDGSNFTLKIRSTKLEDSAMYFCASSVVTDTQYFGPGTRLTVL.